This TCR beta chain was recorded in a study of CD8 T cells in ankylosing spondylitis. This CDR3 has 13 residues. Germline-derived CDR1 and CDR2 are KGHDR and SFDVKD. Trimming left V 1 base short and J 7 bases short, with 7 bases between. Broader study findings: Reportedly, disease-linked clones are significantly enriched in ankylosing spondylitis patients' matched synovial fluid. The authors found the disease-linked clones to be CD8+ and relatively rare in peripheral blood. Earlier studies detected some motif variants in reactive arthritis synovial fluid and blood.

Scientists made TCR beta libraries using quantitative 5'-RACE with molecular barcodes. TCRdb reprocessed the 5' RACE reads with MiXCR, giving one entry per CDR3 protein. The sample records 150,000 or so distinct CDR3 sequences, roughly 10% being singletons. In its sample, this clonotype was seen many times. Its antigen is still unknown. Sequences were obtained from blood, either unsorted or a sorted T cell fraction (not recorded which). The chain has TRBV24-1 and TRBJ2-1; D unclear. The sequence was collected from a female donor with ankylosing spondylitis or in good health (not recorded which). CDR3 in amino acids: CATSDLNGNEQFF. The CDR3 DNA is TGTGCCACCAGTGATTTAAACGGGAATGAGCAGTTCTTC.